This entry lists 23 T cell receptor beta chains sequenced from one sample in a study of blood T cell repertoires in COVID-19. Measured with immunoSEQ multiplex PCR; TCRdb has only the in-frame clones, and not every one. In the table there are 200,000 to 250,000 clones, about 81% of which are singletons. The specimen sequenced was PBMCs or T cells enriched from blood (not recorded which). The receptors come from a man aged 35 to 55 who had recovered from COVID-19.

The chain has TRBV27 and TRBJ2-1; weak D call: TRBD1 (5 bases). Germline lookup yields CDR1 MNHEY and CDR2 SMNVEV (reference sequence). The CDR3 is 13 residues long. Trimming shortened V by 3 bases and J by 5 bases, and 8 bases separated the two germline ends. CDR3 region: CASSFDRNNEQFF. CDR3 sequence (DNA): TGTGCCAGCAGTTTCGACAGAAACAATGAGCAGTTCTTC.

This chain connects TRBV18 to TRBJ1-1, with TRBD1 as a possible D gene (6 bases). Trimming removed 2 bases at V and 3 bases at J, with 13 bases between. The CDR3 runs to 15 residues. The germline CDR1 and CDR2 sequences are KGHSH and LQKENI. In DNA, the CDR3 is TGTGCCAGCTCACCATCACAGGGTAGTTACACTGAAGCTTTCTTT. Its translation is CASSPSQGSYTEAFF.

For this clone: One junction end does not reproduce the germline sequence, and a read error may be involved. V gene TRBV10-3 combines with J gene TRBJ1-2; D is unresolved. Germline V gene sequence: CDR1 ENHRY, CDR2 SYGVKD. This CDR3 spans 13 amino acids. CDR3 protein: CAITERETYGYTF. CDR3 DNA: TGTGCCATCACTGAGCGGGAAACTTATGGCTACACCTTC.

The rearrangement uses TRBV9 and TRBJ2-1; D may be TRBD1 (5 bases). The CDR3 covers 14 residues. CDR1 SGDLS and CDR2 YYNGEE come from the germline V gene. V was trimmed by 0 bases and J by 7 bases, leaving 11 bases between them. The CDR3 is CASSVATAGNEQFF. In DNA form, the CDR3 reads TGTGCCAGCAGCGTAGCTACGGCAGGGAATGAGCAGTTCTTC.

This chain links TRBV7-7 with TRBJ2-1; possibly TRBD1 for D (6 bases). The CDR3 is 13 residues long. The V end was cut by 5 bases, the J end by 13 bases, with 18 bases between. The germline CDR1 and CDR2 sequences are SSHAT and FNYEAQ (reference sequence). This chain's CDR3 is CASSGRKTGPQFF. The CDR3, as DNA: TGTGCCAGCAGCGGCCGTAAGACAGGACCCCAGTTCTTC.

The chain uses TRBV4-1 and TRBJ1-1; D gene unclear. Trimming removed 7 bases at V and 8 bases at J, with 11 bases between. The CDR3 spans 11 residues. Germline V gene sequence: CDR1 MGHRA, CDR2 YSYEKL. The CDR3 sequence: CASNLGGEAFF. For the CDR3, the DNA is TGCGCCAGCAATCTAGGAGGGGAAGCTTTCTTT.

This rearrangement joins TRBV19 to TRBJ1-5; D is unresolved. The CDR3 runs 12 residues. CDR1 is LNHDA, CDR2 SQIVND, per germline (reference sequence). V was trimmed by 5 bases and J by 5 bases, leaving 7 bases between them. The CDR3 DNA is TGTGCCAGTAGTTTCGGGGATCAGCCCCAGCATTTT. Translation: CASSFGDQPQHF.

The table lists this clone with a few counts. This CDR3 is CATLGQDYGYTF. The CDR3 DNA is TGTGCCACCCTGGGACAGGACTATGGCTACACCTTC. This chain joins TRBV12-3 or TRBV12-4 and TRBJ1-2; 8 nucleotides agree with TRBD1. V lost 10 bases, J lost 3 bases, and 4 bases stayed unmatched. The CDR3 spans 12 residues.

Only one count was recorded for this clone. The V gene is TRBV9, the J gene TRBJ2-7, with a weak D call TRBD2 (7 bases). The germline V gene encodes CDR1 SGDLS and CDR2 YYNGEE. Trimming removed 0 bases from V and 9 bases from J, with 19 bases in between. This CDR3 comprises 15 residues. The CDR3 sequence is CASSVDVGGGSAQYF. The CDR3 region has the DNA TGTGCCAGCAGCGTAGATGTGGGAGGGGGTTCGGCGCAGTACTTC.

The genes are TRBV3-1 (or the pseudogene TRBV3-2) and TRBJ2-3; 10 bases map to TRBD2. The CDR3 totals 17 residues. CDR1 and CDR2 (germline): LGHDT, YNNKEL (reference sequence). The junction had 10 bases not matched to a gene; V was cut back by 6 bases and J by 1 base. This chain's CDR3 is CASSFSGGLFGTDTQYF. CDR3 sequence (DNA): TGTGCCAGCAGTTTTAGCGGGGGGCTGTTCGGCACAGATACGCAGTATTTT.

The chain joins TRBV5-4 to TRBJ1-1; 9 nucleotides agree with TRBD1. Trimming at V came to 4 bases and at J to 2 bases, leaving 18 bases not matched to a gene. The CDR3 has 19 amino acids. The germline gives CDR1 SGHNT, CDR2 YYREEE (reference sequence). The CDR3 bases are TGTGCCAGCAGCCCCCTCAGCCCCGGACAGGGGCCCTACAACACTGAAGCTTTCTTT. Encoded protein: CASSPLSPGQGPYNTEAFF.

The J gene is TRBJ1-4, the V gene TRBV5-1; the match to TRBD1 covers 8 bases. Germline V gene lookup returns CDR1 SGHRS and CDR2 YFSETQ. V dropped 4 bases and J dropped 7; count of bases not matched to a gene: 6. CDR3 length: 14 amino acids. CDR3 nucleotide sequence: TGCGCCAGCAGCCTGGGACAGGTCGGTGAAAAACTGTTTTTT. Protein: CASSLGQVGEKLFF.

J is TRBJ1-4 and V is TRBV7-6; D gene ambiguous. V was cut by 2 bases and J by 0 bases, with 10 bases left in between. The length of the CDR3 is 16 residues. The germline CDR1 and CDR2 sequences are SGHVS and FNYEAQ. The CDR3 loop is CASSLSSWSTNEKLFF. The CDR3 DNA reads TGTGCCAGCAGCTTATCGAGTTGGTCAACTAATGAAAAACTGTTTTTT. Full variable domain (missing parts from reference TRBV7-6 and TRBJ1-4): GAGVSQSPRYKVTKRGQDVALRCDPISGHVSLYWYRQALGQGPEFLTYFNYEAQQDKSGLPNDRFSAERPEGSISTLTIQRTEQRDSAMYRCASSLSSWSTNEKLFFGSGTQLSVL.

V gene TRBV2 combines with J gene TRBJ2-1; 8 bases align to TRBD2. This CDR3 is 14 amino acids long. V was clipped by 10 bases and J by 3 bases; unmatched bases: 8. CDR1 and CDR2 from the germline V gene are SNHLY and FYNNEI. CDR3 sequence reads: CATLSGSVYNEQFF. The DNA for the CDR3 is TGTGCCACCTTAAGCGGGAGCGTCTACAATGAGCAGTTCTTC.

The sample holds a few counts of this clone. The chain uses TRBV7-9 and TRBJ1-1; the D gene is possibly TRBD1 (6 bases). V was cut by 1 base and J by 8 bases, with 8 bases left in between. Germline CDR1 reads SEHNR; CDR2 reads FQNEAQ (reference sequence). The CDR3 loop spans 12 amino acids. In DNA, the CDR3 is TGTGCCAGCAGCTTAGGGACAGCCGAAGCTTTCTTT. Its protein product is CASSLGTAEAFF.

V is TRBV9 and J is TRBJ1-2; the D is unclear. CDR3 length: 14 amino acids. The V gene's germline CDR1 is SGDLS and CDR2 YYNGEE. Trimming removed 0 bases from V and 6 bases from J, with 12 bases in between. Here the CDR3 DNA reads TGTGCCAGCAGCGTAGCAATCCGGGGTGATGGCTACACCTTC. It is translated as CASSVAIRGDGYTF.

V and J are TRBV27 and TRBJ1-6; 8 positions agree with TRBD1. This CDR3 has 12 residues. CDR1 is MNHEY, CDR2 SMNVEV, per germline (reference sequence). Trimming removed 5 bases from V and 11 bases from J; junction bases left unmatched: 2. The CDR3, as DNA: TGTGCCAGCAGTACAGGGGGTACACCCCTCCACTTT. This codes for CASSTGGTPLHF.

This CDR3 reads CASSTSAGSSGANVLTF. The CDR3 DNA follows: TGTGCCAGCTCGACCTCGGCAGGCAGCTCTGGGGCCAACGTCCTGACTTTC. The chain uses TRBV18 and TRBJ2-6; D remains ambiguous. The V and J ends lost 6 bases and 0 bases respectively, with 15 bases between them. The germline CDR1 and CDR2 sequences are KGHSH and LQKENI. The CDR3 covers 17 residues.

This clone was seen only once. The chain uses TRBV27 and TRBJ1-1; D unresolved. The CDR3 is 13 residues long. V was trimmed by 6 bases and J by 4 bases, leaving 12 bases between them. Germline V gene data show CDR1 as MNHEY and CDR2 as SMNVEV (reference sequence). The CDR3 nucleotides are TGTGCCAGCAGGCTCGGAAGCGGCACTGAAGCTTTCTTT. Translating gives CASRLGSGTEAFF.

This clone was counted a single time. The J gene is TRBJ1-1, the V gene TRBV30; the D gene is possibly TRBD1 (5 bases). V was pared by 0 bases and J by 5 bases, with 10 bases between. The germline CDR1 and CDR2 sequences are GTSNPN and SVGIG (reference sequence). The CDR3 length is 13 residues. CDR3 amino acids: CAWSVARTTEAFF. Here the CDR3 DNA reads TGTGCCTGGAGTGTCGCCCGGACAACTGAAGCTTTCTTT.

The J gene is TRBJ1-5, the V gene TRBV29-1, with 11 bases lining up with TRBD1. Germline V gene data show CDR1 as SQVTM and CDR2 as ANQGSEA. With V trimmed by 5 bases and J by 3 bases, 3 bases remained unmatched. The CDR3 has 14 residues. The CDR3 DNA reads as TGCAGCGTTTTGGGACAGGGGGTCAATCAGCCCCAGCATTTT. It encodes CSVLGQGVNQPQHF.

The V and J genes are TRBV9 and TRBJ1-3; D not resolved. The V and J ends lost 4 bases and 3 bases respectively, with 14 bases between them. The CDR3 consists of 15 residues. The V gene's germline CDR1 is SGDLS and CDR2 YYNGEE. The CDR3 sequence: CASSPVEVGGNTIYF. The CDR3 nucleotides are TGTGCCAGCAGCCCCGTCGAGGTCGGTGGAAACACCATATATTTT.

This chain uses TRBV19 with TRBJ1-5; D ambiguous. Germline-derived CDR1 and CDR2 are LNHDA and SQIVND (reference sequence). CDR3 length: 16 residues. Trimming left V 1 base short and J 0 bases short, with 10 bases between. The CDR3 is CASSIVSGNSNQPQHF. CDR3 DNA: TGTGCCAGTAGTATAGTGTCAGGCAATAGCAATCAGCCCCAGCATTTT.